The 31 T cell receptor beta chains given below trace back to one sample, sequenced in a study of blood T cell repertoires in COVID-19. Using immunoSEQ multiplex PCR, the repertoire was profiled, and TCRdb retains in-frame clones only, with some absent. This table holds fewer than 350,000 clones, roughly nine tenths found once. The specimen was PBMCs or T cells enriched from blood (not recorded which). The receptors originated from a woman aged 40 to 50 who had recovered from COVID-19.

This clone was observed a few times. This rearrangement joins TRBV28 to TRBJ1-2; 7 bases are a match to TRBD1. The CDR3 spans 14 residues. Germline values: CDR1 MDHEN, CDR2 SYDVKM. V lost 6 bases to trimming and J lost 6 bases; unmatched junction nucleotides: 10. The CDR3 coding sequence is TGTGCCAGCAGCCTCCCACAGGGGTCGGATGGCTACACCTTC. This encodes CASSLPQGSDGYTF.

This chain links TRBV5-5 with TRBJ1-1; TRBD1 aligns across 7 bases. This CDR3 region has 15 residues. CDR1 is SGHKS and CDR2 is YYEKEE in the germline V gene (reference sequence). J lost 7 bases, V lost 0 bases, and 9 bases had no gene match. The CDR3 protein is CASSLEPQGFLEAFF. CDR3 nucleotide sequence: TGTGCCAGCAGCTTGGAACCACAGGGGTTCCTTGAAGCTTTCTTT.

The J gene is TRBJ1-2, the V gene TRBV12-3 or TRBV12-4; 8 bases match TRBD1. The CDR3 totals 12 residues. The V segment lost 7 bases and the J segment 7 bases; nucleotides outside the gene matches: 5. CDR3 amino acids: CASNQGALGYTF. The DNA for the CDR3 is TGTGCCAGCAATCAGGGGGCGCTTGGCTACACCTTC.

The rearrangement uses TRBV6-2 or TRBV6-3 and TRBJ2-4; tentatively, D is TRBD1 (5 bases). V was pared by 4 bases and J by 0 bases, with 7 bases between. The CDR3 totals 14 residues. The germline V gene encodes CDR1 MNHEY and CDR2 SVGEGT. Written as DNA, the CDR3 is TGTGCCAGCAGTTTCAGGGCAGCCAAAAACATTCAGTACTTC. Protein product: CASSFRAAKNIQYF.

The chain is built from TRBV25-1 and TRBJ1-4; D gene ambiguous. V lost 4 bases and J lost 4, with 10 bases in between. Germline CDR1 and CDR2: MGHDK and SYGVNS. This CDR3 contains 14 residues. CDR3 residues: CASSGGHRNEKLFF. In nucleotides, the CDR3 is TGTGCCAGCAGTGGAGGGCACCGTAATGAAAAACTGTTTTTT.

The genes are TRBV7-3 and TRBJ2-3; D gene uncertain. V was trimmed by 2 bases and J by 1 base, leaving 13 bases between them. The CDR3 covers 16 residues. CDR1 is SGHTA, CDR2 FQGTGA, per germline. CDR3 protein: CASSLDPQVGTDTQYF. The CDR3 coding sequence is TGTGCCAGCAGCTTAGACCCGCAGGTGGGCACAGATACGCAGTATTTT.

In regard to this clone: A read error may account for a junction end that differs from germline. This rearrangement joins TRBV7-9 to TRBJ2-1; 8 bases line up with TRBD2. CDR1 and CDR2 from the germline V gene are SEHNR and FQNEAQ (reference sequence). There are 12 residues in the CDR3. The CDR3: CASSVSTGLAVF. In nucleotides, the CDR3 is TGTGCCAGCAGCGTTAGTACCGGACTAGCCGTCTTC.

This chain connects TRBV28 to TRBJ1-1; 8 bases match TRBD1. The CDR3 is 14 residues long. Germline V gene sequence: CDR1 MDHEN, CDR2 SYDVKM. The V segment lost 6 bases and the J segment 3 bases; nucleotides outside the gene matches: 6. In DNA, the CDR3 is TGTGCCAGCAGCCGCCGGGACAGGCACACTGAAGCTTTCTTT. It codes for CASSRRDRHTEAFF.

The chain employs TRBV6-5 and TRBJ2-6, with D possibly TRBD1 on 5 matching bases. Germline V gene data show CDR1 as MNHEY and CDR2 as SVGAGI. The CDR3 runs 15 residues. V was cut by 6 bases and J by 1 base, with 10 bases left in between. The CDR3 DNA reads as TGTGCCAGCAGCATTAGACAGTCTGGGGCCAACGTCCTGACTTTC. Its protein product is CASSIRQSGANVLTF.

This chain links TRBV7-9 with TRBJ1-1, with TRBD1 matching over 7 bases. The CDR3 is made up of 14 amino acids. V shed 2 bases, J shed 4 bases, and the junction held 4 bases outside the gene matches. Germline values: CDR1 SEHNR, CDR2 FQNEAQ (reference sequence). The CDR3: CASSLTGVPTEAFF. The CDR3 DNA is TGTGCCAGCAGCTTAACAGGGGTCCCCACTGAAGCTTTCTTT. Full variable domain (outside the CDR3, taken from reference TRBV7-9 and TRBJ1-1): DTGVSQNPRHKITKRGQNVTFRCDPISEHNRLYWYRQTLGQGPEFLTYFQNEAQLEKSRLLSDRFSAERPKGSFSTLEIQRTEQGDSAMYLCASSLTGVPTEAFFGQGTRLTVV.

The count of this clone is one. The chain recombines TRBV7-9 with TRBJ2-2; 7 bases align to TRBD2. Unmatched junction bases numbered 7, after V lost 3 bases and J lost 6 bases. CDR1 is SEHNR and CDR2 is FQNEAQ in the germline V gene (reference sequence). CDR3 length: 15 residues. The CDR3 sequence: CASSFSGMGAGELFF. The CDR3 DNA reads TGTGCCAGCAGCTTCAGCGGGATGGGGGCCGGGGAGCTGTTTTTT.

The chain combines TRBV18 with TRBJ1-1; 9 bases line up with TRBD1. V trimming: 3 bases; J trimming: 1 base; junction bases outside the gene matches: 3. From germline, CDR1 is KGHSH and CDR2 LQKENI. The CDR3 covers 15 residues. The CDR3 nucleotides read TGTGCCAGCTCACCCCGACAGGGGGGGAACACTGAAGCTTTCTTT. Its protein product is CASSPRQGGNTEAFF.

The chain's CDR3 is CSAATSGRTDTQYF. The CDR3 DNA reads as TGCAGCGCTGCGACTAGCGGGCGCACAGATACGCAGTATTTT. V usage is TRBV29-1 and J usage is TRBJ2-3; TRBD2 matches 10 bases. The J segment lost 1 base and the V segment lost 7 bases, leaving 5 bases of the junction unmatched. The CDR3 is made up of 14 amino acids. Germline V gene sequence: CDR1 SQVTM, CDR2 ANQGSEA.

The CDR3 sequence is CASSQDWAGVYDEQFF. The CDR3 DNA is TGCGCCAGCAGCCAAGATTGGGCGGGGGTGTACGATGAGCAGTTCTTC. The V and J genes are TRBV4-3 and TRBJ2-1, with TRBD2 matching 7 bases. The CDR3 has 16 amino acids. V lost 0 bases to trimming and J lost 8 bases; unmatched junction nucleotides: 10. Germline V gene lookup returns CDR1 LGHNA and CDR2 YSLEER.

The chain employs TRBV5-5 and TRBJ2-3; D is possibly TRBD1 (6 bases). CDR3 size: 12 residues. Trimming shortened V by 4 bases and J by 6 bases, and 9 bases separated the two germline ends. Germline V gene lookup returns CDR1 SGHKS and CDR2 YYEKEE (reference sequence). DNA of the CDR3: TGTGCCAGCAGCCAAGACAGGGATACGCAGTATTTT. This encodes CASSQDRDTQYF.

V is TRBV7-9 and J is TRBJ2-5, with D maybe TRBD1 (5 bases). CDR3 length equals 14 residues. Germline CDR1 reads SEHNR; CDR2 reads FQNEAQ (reference sequence). The V end was cut by 5 bases, the J end by 3 bases, with 13 bases between. The CDR3 DNA reads TGTGCCAGCAGCCCTCAGGGTTTAGAAGAGACCCAGTACTTC. Amino acid sequence: CASSPQGLEETQYF.

This chain links TRBV6-5 with TRBJ2-7; 12 bases are shared with TRBD2. The CDR3 runs to 14 residues. J lost 5 bases, V lost 7 bases, and 6 bases had no gene match. Germline V CDR1 and CDR2: MNHEY, SVGAGI. The CDR3 nucleotides are TGTGCCAGCACCCTAGCGGGAGGGTCCCACGAGCAGTACTTC. Amino acid sequence: CASTLAGGSHEQYF.

The chain carries TRBV29-1 and TRBJ2-3; weak D call: TRBD2 (6 bases). V was cut by 7 bases and J by 2 bases, with 13 bases left in between. Germline V gene lookup returns CDR1 SQVTM and CDR2 ANQGSEA. This CDR3 spans 13 amino acids. In DNA, the CDR3 is TGCAGCGGCACGGCGGGAATCACAGATACGCAGTATTTT. Translation: CSGTAGITDTQYF.

The chain recombines TRBV19 with TRBJ2-1, with a tentative D call TRBD1 (6 bases). CDR3 size: 16 residues. Germline lookup yields CDR1 LNHDA and CDR2 SQIVND (reference sequence). Between the trimmed V and J ends, which lost 3 bases and 0 bases, there was a span of 12 bases. CDR3 residues: CASSIDRRFSYNEQFF. The DNA for the CDR3 is TGTGCCAGTAGTATTGACAGGCGCTTCTCCTACAATGAGCAGTTCTTC.

The rearrangement links TRBV6-5 to TRBJ1-5, with TRBD1 as a possible D gene (6 bases). This CDR3 is 14 amino acids long. Germline V CDR1 and CDR2: MNHEY, SVGAGI. Trimming took 6 bases from V and 4 from J, leaving 13 bases between them. The CDR3 coding sequence is TGTGCCAGCAGGGGGACGGGACAAAATCAGCCCCAGCATTTT. This translates into CASRGTGQNQPQHF.

V gene TRBV7-9 combines with J gene TRBJ2-2; 12 bases fit TRBD1. Germline V gene lookup returns CDR1 SEHNR and CDR2 FQNEAQ (reference sequence). This CDR3 has 19 residues. Unmatched junction bases numbered 13, after V lost 5 bases and J lost 3 bases. DNA of the CDR3: TGTGCCAGCAGCCGAACCCCGGGACAGGGGGCGCAGGACACCGGGGAGCTGTTTTTT. Protein sequence: CASSRTPGQGAQDTGELFF.

The chain carries TRBV18 and TRBJ2-5, with 7 bases aligning to TRBD1. The trim removed 3 bases at V and 2 bases at J, leaving 6 bases unmatched. Germline CDR1 and CDR2: KGHSH and LQKENI. This CDR3 contains 15 residues. CDR3 nucleotides: TGTGCCAGCTCACCTGACAGGGCCCGGCAAGAGACCCAGTACTTC. Amino acids: CASSPDRARQETQYF.

V usage is TRBV14 and J usage is TRBJ2-2, with D possibly TRBD1 on 5 matching bases. V lost 4 bases, J lost 3 bases, and 9 bases lay in between. This CDR3 has 14 amino acids. Germline lookup yields CDR1 SGHDN and CDR2 FVKESK. The chain's CDR3 is CASSRGQYTGELFF. Written as DNA, the CDR3 is TGTGCCAGCAGCCGCGGACAATACACCGGGGAGCTGTTTTTT.

The V and J genes are TRBV7-8 and TRBJ1-1, with D uncertain. Germline V CDR1 and CDR2: SGHVS, FQNEAQ. The V and J ends lost 5 bases and 5 bases respectively, with 18 bases between them. There are 15 residues in the CDR3. The CDR3 loop is CASSARREGGTEAFF. The CDR3 DNA is TGTGCCAGCAGCGCGCGGAGGGAGGGAGGTACTGAAGCTTTCTTT.

J is TRBJ2-7 and V is TRBV10-1; 8 bases map to TRBD2. CDR3 length: 14 amino acids. CDR1 and CDR2 from the germline V gene are WNHNN and SYGVQD (reference sequence). With 4 bases clipped from V and 6 bases from J, the junction kept 8 bases outside the gene matches. CDR3 coding DNA: TGCGCCAGCAGTGCCCAGCGGGAGTGGATCGAGCAGTACTTC. This codes for CASSAQREWIEQYF.

This chain joins TRBV10-3 and TRBJ2-7; TRBD2 aligns across 7 bases. Per the germline V gene, CDR1 is ENHRY and CDR2 is SYGVKD. The CDR3 consists of 12 residues. J gave up 5 bases and V 11 bases, and 9 bases lay outside the gene matches. CDR3 DNA: TGTGCCGCCGGACTAGTTGGCCACGAGCAGTACTTC. It codes for CAAGLVGHEQYF.

The genes are TRBV7-2 and TRBJ1-4; TRBD1 matches 7 bases. V was pared by 6 bases and J by 2 bases, with 9 bases of the junction left unmatched. CDR1 SGHTA and CDR2 FQGNSA come from the germline V gene. This CDR3 comprises 16 residues. Here the CDR3 DNA reads TGTGCCAGCAGTACAGAAAGGGGGCGGACTAATGAAAAACTGTTTTTT. As protein: CASSTERGRTNEKLFF.

The chain combines TRBV19 with TRBJ1-3; D remains unclear. Trimming stripped 4 bases from V and 4 bases from J, with 5 bases between. This CDR3 contains 12 residues. The germline V gene has CDR1 LNHDA and CDR2 SQIVND (reference sequence). The CDR3 region has the DNA TGTGCCAGTAGTACGGTCGGAAACACCATATATTTT. It codes for CASSTVGNTIYF.

The chain carries TRBV5-1 and TRBJ2-1; D might be TRBD2 (6 bases). This CDR3 is built from 18 residues. Germline V gene lookup returns CDR1 SGHRS and CDR2 YFSETQ. V was pared by 0 bases and J by 0 bases, with 16 bases between. CDR3 sequence reads: CASSLDSWEASSYNEQFF. The DNA of the CDR3 is TGCGCCAGCAGCTTGGACTCGTGGGAGGCCAGCTCCTACAATGAGCAGTTCTTC.

This clone was detected a few times. This chain links TRBV3-1 (or the pseudogene TRBV3-2) with TRBJ1-6; 8 bases are shared with TRBD1. This CDR3 spans 15 amino acids. Germline V lookup: CDR1 LGHDT, CDR2 YNNKEL (reference sequence). J gave up 9 bases and V 2 bases, and 6 bases lay outside the gene matches. CDR3 protein: CASSQSGGRGSPLHF. CDR3 bases: TGTGCCAGCAGCCAATCAGGGGGCAGGGGTTCACCCCTCCACTTT.

This clone showed up just a few times. V gene TRBV20-1 combines with J gene TRBJ1-2; 7 bases map to TRBD1. V shed 3 bases, J shed 2 bases, and the junction held 6 bases outside the gene matches. This CDR3 is 14 amino acids long. The germline V gene has CDR1 DFQATT and CDR2 SNEGSKA (reference sequence). Written as DNA, the CDR3 is TGCAGTGCTAGTGGCCGGGACAGCAACTATGGCTACACCTTC. Protein sequence: CSASGRDSNYGYTF.